This T cell receptor beta chain was recovered during a study of response to subunit inactivated influenza vaccine. Study observations and caveats: The authors proposed limited new T cell recruitment per seasonal influenza vaccination.

TCRdb independently ran MiXCR on the RT-PCR reads; one entry per CDR3 protein. The table records under 550,000 distinct CDR3 sequences, around 7.7% of them present only once. In germline, CDR1 is GTSNPN, CDR2 SVGIG (reference sequence). Deletions cut 1 base from V and 8 bases from J, with 11 bases between. The CDR3 totals 13 residues. Worth noting for this clonotype: Its specificity is unknown.

The genes are TRBV30 and TRBJ1-4; D is undetermined. The TCR originated in a man aged 50 to 69 who received an inactivated influenza vaccine. Material: PBMCs from blood, obtained roughly 24 months after vaccination. The CDR3 bases are TGTGCCTGGAGTGCAGGCCCTCGGGAAAAACTGTTTTTT. This gives the protein CAWSAGPREKLFF. The full variable domain, with the rest looked up from reference TRBV30 and TRBJ1-4, is SQTIHQWPATLVQPVGSPLSLECTVEGTSNPNLYWYRQAAGRGLQLLFYSVGIGQISSEVPQNLSASRPQDRQFILSSKKLLLSDSGFYLCAWSAGPREKLFFGSGTQLSVL.